The following is a TCR beta chain sequence with its context. Possible read error: a much larger clone is one base away. Making the bulk TCR libraries relied on previously described methods and listed TCR primers. TCRdb itself ran the PCR reads through MiXCR, one entry per CDR3 protein. The data show under 650,000 distinct CDR3 sequences, just under 20% seen once. This sample is part of a study of molecular identifiers for immune sequencing clone quantification. The germline gives CDR1 MDHEN, CDR2 SYDVKM. This CDR3 contains 17 residues. Germline trimming cut 6 bases from V and 0 bases from J; bases unmatched to any gene: 9. From roughly 20,000 to 1,000,000 sorted cells, naive CD8 libraries were generated with 10%, 30% or 50% RNA. Naive CD8 T cells were picked out by sorting for CD8+CD4-CCR7+CD45RA+.

Sequencing was carried out using naive CD8+ T cells from blood, with Jurkat cell RNA spiked in. Subset in this sample: FACS-sorted CD8+CD4-CCR7+CD45RA+ naive T cells. The source of this sequence is a human donor in good health. Some libraries in this study had Jurkat cell RNA spiked in. The chain carries TRBV28 and TRBJ1-5; TRBD1 matches at 9 bases. As DNA, the CDR3 is TGTGCCAGCAGCCCGGGACAGGGCGGGCATAGCAATCAGCCCCAGCATTTT. Its protein is CASSPGQGGHSNQPQHF.